This TCR beta chain was identified in a study of PD-1 blockade in classical Hodgkin lymphoma. All patients experienced relapse after autologous stem cell transplantation, and brentuximab vedotin exposure was variable. Best responses were complete response, partial response or progressive disease. Note on this clone: Its antigen is not identified.

Profiling relied on immunoSEQ multiplex PCR, and the TCRdb table lists in-frame clones only, not all of them. The sample holds tens of thousands of clones, roughly 86% seen once. V lost 4 bases to trimming and J lost 7 bases, with 13 bases between them. Germline-derived CDR1 and CDR2 are MNHEY and SMNVEV (reference sequence). The CDR3 contains 13 residues. Study-level findings and limits: Why the repertoires differ is still unclear, perhaps disease activity or prior therapy. CD8+ TCR diversity did not rise significantly by C4D1, unlike CD4+. Complete responders possessed baseline diversity comparable to newly diagnosed patients.

Sequenced here: peripheral blood mononuclear cells (PBMCs), sampled at baseline. This chain uses TRBV27 with TRBJ1-2, with no clear D. This TCR was recovered from a human donor with classical Hodgkin lymphoma. The CDR3 nucleotides are TGTGCCAGCAGTTCCCCTCCCGGCGGTGGCTACACCTTC. Residues: CASSSPPGGGYTF.